Listed below are T cell receptor beta chains from one sample, sequenced in a study of regulatory T cells in long-lasting Graves disease. TCRdb recomputed calls from the multiplex PCR reads with MiXCR, one row per CDR3 protein. The repertoire holds more than 300,000 distinct CDR3 sequences, with about a sixth as singletons. These same records also appear under a second study, on T cells in Graves' hyperthyroidism and ophthalmopathy.

Sequencing was performed on peripheral blood mononuclear cells (PBMCs), taken at new diagnosis, from a patient treated with antithyroid drugs. Receptors were obtained from a young woman with Graves disease. Each CDR3 is given with its conserved first and last residue. The D gene is left open where the match is weak. The listing skips clone size in some rows; elsewhere it reads once, few, many or a size class.

j_call d_call cdr3_length v_call clone_size cdr3_nt cdr3_aa
TRBJ1-3 NA 15 TRBV15 NA TGTGCCACCAGCAGAGACAGAAACCTTGGAAACACCATATATTTT CATSRDRNLGNTIYF
TRBJ1-1 NA 13 TRBV5-1 many TGCGCCAGCAGCTTCGATGACGACACTGAAGCTTTCTTT CASSFDDDTEAFF
TRBJ1-6 NA 14 TRBV18 many TGTGCCAGCTCACCGTCGGGGGGGGATTCACCCCTCCACTTT CASSPSGGDSPLHF
TRBJ2-1 NA 14 TRBV30 many TGTGCCTGGAGTGTGTTAGCGGCTTACAATGAGCAGTTCTTC CAWSVLAAYNEQFF
TRBJ1-5 NA 15 TRBV27 many TGTGCCAGCAGTACCCGGGAACTTAGCAATCAGCCCCAGCATTTT CASSTRELSNQPQHF
TRBJ2-3 NA 11 TRBV2 many TGTGCCAGCAGTGAGGATAATACGCAGTATTTT CASSEDNTQYF
TRBJ2-7 TRBD1 13 TRBV20-1 many TGCAGTGCTAGCCGGGACAGCCCCTACGAGCAGTACTTC CSASRDSPYEQYF
TRBJ2-1 TRBD2 16 TRBV2 many TGTGCCAGCAGTGAGCTCCCCGGAGCGGGGGTAAATGAGCAGTTCTTC CASSELPGAGVNEQFF
TRBJ2-7 TRBD1 17 TRBV6-1 many TGTGCCAGCAGTGATCGGTCTGGCAGGGGGTTTATCAACGAGCAGTACTTC CASSDRSGRGFINEQYF
TRBJ1-2 NA 15 TRBV11-2 many TGTGCCAGCAGCCCAGAGGCGGGGGCCGTATATGGCTACACCTTC CASSPEAGAVYGYTF
TRBJ2-1 TRBD2 15 TRBV19 NA TGTGCCAGTAGTCCCCCTAGCGGGAGCTACAATGAGCAGTTCTTC CASSPPSGSYNEQFF
TRBJ1-3 NA 13 TRBV7-9 many TGTGCCAGCAGCTCAAGAGGTGGAAACACCATATATTTT CASSSRGGNTIYF
TRBJ1-1 NA 13 TRBV9 NA TGTGCCAGCAGCGTAGCTACTGAGGGAATAGCTTTCTTT CASSVATEGIAFF
TRBJ2-7 NA 14 TRBV28 many TGTGCCAGCAGTTTATCTATAGGGGACTACGAGCAGTACTTC CASSLSIGDYEQYF
TRBJ2-3 TRBD2 16 TRBV9 NA TGTGCCAGCAGCGCGGCCGGGACTATCCTCACAGATACGCAGTATTTT CASSAAGTILTDTQYF
TRBJ1-1 NA 17 TRBV5-1 few TGCGCCAGCAGCTTGGAGGCGGCACTCCACCCGAACACTGAAGCTTTCTTT CASSLEAALHPNTEAFF
TRBJ2-7 TRBD2 15 TRBV3-1 many TGTGCCAGCAGCCAAGATAACGGGGGGGCCTACGAGCAGTACTTC CASSQDNGGAYEQYF
TRBJ2-7 TRBD1 13 TRBV28 many TGTGCCAGCGAAGGGACAGCGCTCTACGAGCAGTACTTC CASEGTALYEQYF
TRBJ1-5 NA 13 TRBV7-9 few TGTGCCAGCAGCTCAAGGGTGGAGCAGCCCCAGCATTTT CASSSRVEQPQHF
TRBJ2-1 TRBD2 18 TRBV5-1 NA TGCGCCAGCAGCAGCCAACTCCGACTAGCGGGAGCGTCCAATGAGCAGTTCTTC CASSSQLRLAGASNEQFF
TRBJ2-5 TRBD2 15 TRBV5-1 many TGCGCCAGCAGAACACAAACCGGGACTAAAGAGACCCAGTACTTC CASRTQTGTKETQYF
TRBJ1-1 NA 13 TRBV12-3/TRBV12-4 many TGTGCCAGCAACCTGGGGGCTAACACTGAAGCTTTCTTT CASNLGANTEAFF
TRBJ2-5 NA 20 TRBV28 many TGTGCCAGCAGTGCACGCCTGAGCGGCCGTTGGGGGGGCCCGGAAGAGACCCAGTACTTC CASSARLSGRWGGPEETQYF
TRBJ1-6 NA 12 TRBV7-9 many TGTGCCAGCAGCTTATCCGAATCACCCCTCCACTTT CASSLSESPLHF
TRBJ1-1 TRBD1 14 TRBV11-2 many TGTGCCAGCAGCTCCGGTGGGACAGCTACTGAAGCTTTCTTT CASSSGGTATEAFF
TRBJ2-7 NA 12 TRBV2 many TGTGCCAGCCTCGGGGCTACCTACGAGCAGTACTTC CASLGATYEQYF
TRBJ1-1 NA 13 TRBV10-2 many TGCGCCAGCAATGGAGGGAGGAACACTGAAGCTTTCTTT CASNGGRNTEAFF
TRBJ2-2 NA 15 TRBV7-8 few TGTGCCGGAAAGAACGTAGAGACGAACACCGGGGAGCTGTTTTTT CAGKNVETNTGELFF